This T cell receptor (beta chain) comes out of a study of blood T cell repertoires in COVID-19. Study details: The United States, Italy and Spain supplied acute and convalescent COVID-19 samples.

Per the study methods: Estimation of nucleated cell counts was performed using reference gene primer amplification. The assay was immunoSEQ multiplex PCR, and TCRdb's table has in-frame clones only and misses some. V and J calls plus clone size are reproduced from that table; the DNA served to infer D and trimming. The profile shows hundreds of thousands of clones, more than 70% of them singletons. Input material: peripheral blood. This TCR derives from a woman younger than 45 with COVID-19, enrolled during active disease.

The CDR3 region is CASTDPEGTEAFF. The CDR3 DNA sequence: TGTGCCAGTACCGACCCGGAGGGGACTGAAGCTTTCTTT. The chain carries TRBV19 and TRBJ1-1; a possible D gene is TRBD1 (5 bases). The CDR3 has 13 amino acids. Trimming removed 7 bases from V and 5 bases from J, with 14 bases in between. The germline gives CDR1 LNHDA, CDR2 SQIVND (reference sequence). The entire variable domain, with the rest obtained from reference TRBV19 and TRBJ1-1, is as follows: DGGITQSPKYLFRKEGQNVTLSCEQNLNHDAMYWYRQDPGQGLRLIYYSQIVNDFQKGDIAEGYSVSREKKESFPLTVTSAQKNPTAFYLCASTDPEGTEAFFGQGTRLTVV.